Below, 8 T cell receptor beta chains from the same sample are listed, as sequenced in a study of T cell repertoires in cytomegalovirus infection (dated by TCRdb to about 2019). Interpreted using the paper, the treatment or condition label stands for: in vitro stimulation with specific CMV peptide epitopes to enrich CMV-specific T cells. Sequencing instrument: Illumina HiSeq 1500. TCRdb applied fastp at Q25 and MiXCR to the public reads, then kept only in-frame beta chains. Merged by CDR3 protein, the rows form single entries marked with the most common genes and DNA. The sample table records a few hundred thousand distinct CDR3 sequences; around 25% of these occur just once. In total, the top ten clones hold roughly 15% of the sample. The antigens for these receptors are not known. Material: cultured PBMCs, obtained from culture after CMV antigen stimulation. The receptors shown here come from a human donor in good health (CMV status not recorded). Some clones in this sample may be carry-over from other donors' samples.

V and J are TRBV15 and TRBJ2-5; D is possibly TRBD2 (5 bases). Per the germline V gene, CDR1 is LNHNV and CDR2 is YYDKDF (reference sequence). With 0 bases removed from V and 5 bases from J, the gap between germline ends came to 13 bases. The CDR3 sequence is 15 residues long. This chain's CDR3 is CATSRERARGETQYF. CDR3 nucleotides: TGTGCCACCAGCAGAGAGAGGGCCCGTGGCGAGACCCAGTACTTC.

The chain couples TRBV24-1 to TRBJ1-5, with D possibly TRBD1 on 5 matching bases. V was cut by 6 bases and J by 2 bases, with 7 bases left in between. CDR1 and CDR2 (germline): KGHDR, SFDVKD. The CDR3 is 13 amino acids. The CDR3 DNA is TGTGCCACCAGTCAGGGCGGCAATCAGCCCCAGCATTTT. Translating it yields CATSQGGNQPQHF.

This clonotype has ten or more counts. The rearrangement links TRBV7-2 to TRBJ2-5; 9 bases match TRBD2. V lost 1 base, J lost 5 bases, and 8 bases stayed unmatched. This CDR3 spans 16 amino acids. Germline loops: CDR1 SGHTA, CDR2 FQGNSA. The CDR3 region has the DNA TGTGCCAGCAGCTTAGTGGATGCGGGGGGGGGGGAGACCCAGTACTTC. This translates into CASSLVDAGGGETQYF.

The rearrangement joins TRBV7-2 to TRBJ2-3; D not resolved. The CDR3 is 15 amino acids. The germline V gene encodes CDR1 SGHTA and CDR2 FQGNSA. V gave up 1 base and J gave up 7 bases, with 15 bases separating them. The CDR3 DNA sequence: TGTGCCAGCAGCTTAGGGCTAGAGATACTACATACGCAGTATTTT. Translation gives CASSLGLEILHTQYF. The full variable domain, completed using reference TRBV7-2 and TRBJ2-3, is GAGVSQSPSNKVTEKGKDVELRCDPISGHTALYWYRQSLGQGLEFLIYFQGNSAPDKSGLPSDRFSAERTGGSVSTLTIQRTQQEDSAVYLCASSLGLEILHTQYFGPGTRLTVL.

The V call is TRBV10-2, the J call TRBJ2-1; D may be TRBD2 (6 bases). The CDR3 loop spans 16 amino acids. Germline CDR1 and CDR2: WSHSY and SAAADI. The V end lost 3 bases, the J end lost 8 bases, and 20 bases lay between the germline ends. The CDR3 nucleotides are TGCGCCAGCAGTGAATACATCCCACTCGGGAGCGATGAGCAGTTCTTC. It encodes CASSEYIPLGSDEQFF.

The chain combines TRBV7-3 with TRBJ2-7; 10 bases align to TRBD2. Germline CDR1 SGHTA, CDR2 FQGTGA. Unmatched junction bases numbered 15, after V lost 5 bases and J lost 5 bases. The CDR3 runs to 17 residues. The CDR3 region has the DNA TGTGCCAGCAGCGTGAGTATTGGGCTAGCGGGAGTGGACGAGCAGTACTTC. This translates into CASSVSIGLAGVDEQYF.

Many counts were recorded for this clonotype. The rearrangement uses TRBV7-9 and TRBJ1-1; D gene ambiguous. The length of the CDR3 is 15 residues. V lost 4 bases, J lost 3 bases, and 15 bases lay in between. CDR1 and CDR2 (germline): SEHNR, FQNEAQ (reference sequence). CDR3 protein: CASSSPTGLDTEAFF. DNA for the CDR3: TGTGCCAGCAGCTCCCCTACGGGGTTGGACACTGAAGCTTTCTTT. Full variable domain (rest looked up from reference TRBV7-9 and TRBJ1-1): DTGVSQNPRHKITKRGQNVTFRCDPISEHNRLYWYRQTLGQGPEFLTYFQNEAQLEKSRLLSDRFSAERPKGSFSTLEIQRTEQGDSAMYLCASSSPTGLDTEAFFGQGTRLTVV.

The gene calls are TRBV2 and TRBJ1-5; D remains unclear. The CDR3 extends over 14 amino acids. V lost 1 base and J lost 3, with 7 bases in between. CDR1 SNHLY and CDR2 FYNNEI come from the germline V gene. DNA for the CDR3: TGTGCCAGCAGTGAAGGACACAACAATCAGCCCCAGCATTTT. Encoded protein: CASSEGHNNQPQHF.